Included here is one T cell receptor (beta chain) sequence, with context. The antigen remains undetermined. Measured with immunoSEQ multiplex PCR; TCRdb has only the in-frame clones, and not every one. The data hold just under 75,000 clones, with 90% to 95% observed a single time. This sample is part of a study of OX40 agonist ivuxolimab in advanced cancers. Study information: With ivuxolimab, an agonistic anti-OX40 (CD134) antibody, patients were treated. The dose-escalation cohort was about 80% male, with a mean age of 60 years, ranging about 23 to 79. Whole-study findings and limits: Several nonresponders also turned out to have low normalized T-cell clonal expansion.

The clonotype originates from an adult with an advanced solid tumor such as melanoma, head and neck, liver or kidney cancer. The source material was CD4+ or CD8+ T cells sorted from blood, sampled in a trial of the OX40 agonist ivuxolimab.

The CDR3 loop reads CASSTPTGVWTGELFF. Here the CDR3 DNA reads TGTGCCAGTAGTACCCCGACAGGGGTTTGGACCGGGGAGCTGTTTTTT. The chain employs TRBV19 and TRBJ2-2; 8 bases align to TRBD1. The CDR3 contains 16 residues. The germline V gene has CDR1 LNHDA and CDR2 SQIVND (reference sequence). V lost 4 bases and J lost 5; bases outside the gene matches: 9.